This TCR beta chain appears in the sequencing data of a study of cytomegalovirus exposure and HLA in healthy donors. The CDR3 loop spans 11 amino acids. Trimming stripped 10 bases from V and 3 bases from J, with 6 bases between. Germline-derived CDR1 and CDR2 are SEHNR and FQNEAQ (reference sequence). Study conclusions and caveats: It was taken for granted in presence/absence analyses that sequencing depth across donors was roughly uniform.

PCR used 60 Vbeta primers and 13 Jbeta primers. Only in-frame clones appear in the TCRdb table, and some are missing; sequencing was by immunoSEQ multiplex PCR. The sample table includes about 46,000 clones. A remark on this clone: What it binds is not known.

The TCR originated in a woman aged 40 to 50 in good health and CMV-seronegative. The rearrangement uses TRBV7-9 and TRBJ2-2; no reliable D call. Sequenced sample: PBMCs. The CDR3 DNA is TGTGCCAACGGAGACACCGGGGAGCTGTTTTTT. It yields the protein CANGDTGELFF.